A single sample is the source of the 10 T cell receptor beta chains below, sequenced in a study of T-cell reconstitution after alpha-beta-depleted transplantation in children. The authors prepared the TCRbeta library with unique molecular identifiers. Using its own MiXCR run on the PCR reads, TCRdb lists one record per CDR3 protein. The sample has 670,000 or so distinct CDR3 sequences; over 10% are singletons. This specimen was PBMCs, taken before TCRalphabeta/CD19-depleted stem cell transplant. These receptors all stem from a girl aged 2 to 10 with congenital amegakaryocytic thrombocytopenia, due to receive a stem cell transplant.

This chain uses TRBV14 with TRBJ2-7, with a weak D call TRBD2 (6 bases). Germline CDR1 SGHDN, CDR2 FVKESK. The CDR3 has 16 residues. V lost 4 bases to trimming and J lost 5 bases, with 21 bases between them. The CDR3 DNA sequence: TGTGCCAGCAGCCCGCCGGGGGAGCACCTAACCCACGAGCAGTACTTC. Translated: CASSPPGEHLTHEQYF. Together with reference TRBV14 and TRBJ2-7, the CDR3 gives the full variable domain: EAGVTQFPSHSVIEKGQTVTLRCDPISGHDNLYWYRRVMGKEIKFLLHFVKESKQDESGMPNNRFLAERTGGTYSTLKVQPAELEDSGVYFCASSPPGEHLTHEQYFGPGTRLTVT.

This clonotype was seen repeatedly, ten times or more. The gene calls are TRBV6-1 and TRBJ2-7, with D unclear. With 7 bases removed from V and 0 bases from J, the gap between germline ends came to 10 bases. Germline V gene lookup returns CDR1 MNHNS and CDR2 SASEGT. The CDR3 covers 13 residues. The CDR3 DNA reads TGTGCCAGCATCGCGGCAAGCTCCTACGAGCAGTACTTC. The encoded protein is CASIAASSYEQYF.

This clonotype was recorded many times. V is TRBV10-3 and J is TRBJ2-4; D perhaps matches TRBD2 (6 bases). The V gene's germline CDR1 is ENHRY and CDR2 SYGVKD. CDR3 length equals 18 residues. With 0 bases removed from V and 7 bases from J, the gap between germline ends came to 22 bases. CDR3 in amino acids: CAISESGPGVPGKNIQYF. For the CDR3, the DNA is TGTGCCATCAGTGAGTCGGGCCCGGGAGTACCGGGAAAGAACATTCAGTACTTC.

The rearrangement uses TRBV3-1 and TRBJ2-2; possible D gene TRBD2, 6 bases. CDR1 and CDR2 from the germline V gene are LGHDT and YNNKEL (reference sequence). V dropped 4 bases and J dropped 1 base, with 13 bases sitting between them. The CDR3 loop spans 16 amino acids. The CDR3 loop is CASSPLAGRNTGELFF. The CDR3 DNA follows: TGTGCCAGCAGCCCCCTCGCGGGAAGGAACACCGGGGAGCTGTTTTTT.

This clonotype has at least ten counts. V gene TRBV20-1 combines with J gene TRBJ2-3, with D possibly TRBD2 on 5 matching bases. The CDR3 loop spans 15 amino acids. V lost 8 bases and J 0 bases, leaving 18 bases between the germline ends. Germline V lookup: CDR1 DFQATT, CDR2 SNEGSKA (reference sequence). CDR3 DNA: TGCAGTTCCCTTAAGGTAGCGCTCAGCACAGATACGCAGTATTTT. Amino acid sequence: CSSLKVALSTDTQYF.

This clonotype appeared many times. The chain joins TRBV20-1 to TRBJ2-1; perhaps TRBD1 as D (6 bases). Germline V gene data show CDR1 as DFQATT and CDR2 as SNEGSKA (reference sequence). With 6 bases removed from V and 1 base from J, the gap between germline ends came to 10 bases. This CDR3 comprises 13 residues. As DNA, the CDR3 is TGCAGTGCCCGACAGGCATCCTACAATGAGCAGTTCTTC. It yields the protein CSARQASYNEQFF.

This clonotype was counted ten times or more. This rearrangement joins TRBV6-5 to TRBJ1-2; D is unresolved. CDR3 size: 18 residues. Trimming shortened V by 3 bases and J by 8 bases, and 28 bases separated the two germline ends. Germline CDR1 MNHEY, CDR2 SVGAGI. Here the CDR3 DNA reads TGTGCCAGCAGTTATCTTCCCTCTAAAAGCGGGGAGTCGGACGGCTACACCTTC. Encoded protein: CASSYLPSKSGESDGYTF.

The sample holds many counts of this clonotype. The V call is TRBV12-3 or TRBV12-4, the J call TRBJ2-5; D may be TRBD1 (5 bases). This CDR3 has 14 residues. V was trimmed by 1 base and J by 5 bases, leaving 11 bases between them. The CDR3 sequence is CASSLEGVWETQYF. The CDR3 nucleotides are TGTGCCAGCAGTTTAGAAGGGGTTTGGGAGACCCAGTACTTC.

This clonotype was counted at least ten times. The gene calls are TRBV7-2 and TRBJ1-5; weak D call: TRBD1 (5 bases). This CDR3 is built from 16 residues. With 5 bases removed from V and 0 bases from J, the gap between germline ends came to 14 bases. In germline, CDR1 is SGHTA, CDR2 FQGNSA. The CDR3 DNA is TGTGCCAGCAGCACACATCAGGGACTTAGCAATCAGCCCCAGCATTTT. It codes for CASSTHQGLSNQPQHF.

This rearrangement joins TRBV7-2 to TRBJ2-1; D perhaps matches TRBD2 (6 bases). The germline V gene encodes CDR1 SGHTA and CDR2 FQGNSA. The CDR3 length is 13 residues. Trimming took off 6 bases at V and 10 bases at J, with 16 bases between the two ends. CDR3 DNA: TGTGCCAGCAGTTCCGTAGCGGACCGGGAGCAGTTCTTC. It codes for CASSSVADREQFF.